This T cell receptor beta chain was found in a study of tumor and adjacent non-tumor tissue in lung cancer. Study outcomes and limitations: TCR diversity was significantly greater in tumor than normal lung tissue.

The library came from three nested PCR rounds adapted from ARM-PCR protocols. A single record per CDR3 protein comes from TCRdb applying MiXCR to the multiplex PCR reads. The top ten hold more than 30% of the sample, which has 60,000 or so distinct CDR3 sequences, 61% seen once. The sample holds a few counts of this clonotype. The target antigen is unknown. RNA was extracted from bulk tissue without any cell sorting. Distant lung tissue was collected more than 3 cm away from the tumor edge. Sequencing input: distant non-tumor lung tissue. This sequence was found in a man aged 65 to 79 with non-small cell lung cancer.

Written as DNA, the CDR3 is TGTGCCAGCAGTCTATGGACAGGGTTTGGATACTACGAGCAGTACTTC. Protein sequence: CASSLWTGFGYYEQYF. This chain links TRBV6-6 with TRBJ2-7, with 8 bases aligning to TRBD1. J gave up 3 bases and V 5 bases, and 12 bases lay outside the gene matches. The germline CDR1 and CDR2 sequences are MNHNY and SVGAGI (reference sequence). This CDR3 spans 16 amino acids.